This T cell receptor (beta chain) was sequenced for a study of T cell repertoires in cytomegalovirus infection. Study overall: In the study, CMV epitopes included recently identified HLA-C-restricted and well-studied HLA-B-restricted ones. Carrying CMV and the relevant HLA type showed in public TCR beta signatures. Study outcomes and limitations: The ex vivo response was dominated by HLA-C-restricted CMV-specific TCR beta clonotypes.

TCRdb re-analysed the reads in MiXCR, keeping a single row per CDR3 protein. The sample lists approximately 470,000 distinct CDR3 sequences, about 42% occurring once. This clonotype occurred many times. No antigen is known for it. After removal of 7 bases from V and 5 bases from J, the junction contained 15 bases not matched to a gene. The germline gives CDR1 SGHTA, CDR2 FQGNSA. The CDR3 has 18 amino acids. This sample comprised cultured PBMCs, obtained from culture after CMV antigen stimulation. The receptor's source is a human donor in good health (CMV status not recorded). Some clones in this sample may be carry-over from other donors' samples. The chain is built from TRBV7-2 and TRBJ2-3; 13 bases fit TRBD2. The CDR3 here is CASTQAVTSGRARDTQYF. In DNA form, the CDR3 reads TGTGCCAGCACCCAGGCCGTTACTAGCGGGAGGGCCAGAGATACGCAGTATTTT.